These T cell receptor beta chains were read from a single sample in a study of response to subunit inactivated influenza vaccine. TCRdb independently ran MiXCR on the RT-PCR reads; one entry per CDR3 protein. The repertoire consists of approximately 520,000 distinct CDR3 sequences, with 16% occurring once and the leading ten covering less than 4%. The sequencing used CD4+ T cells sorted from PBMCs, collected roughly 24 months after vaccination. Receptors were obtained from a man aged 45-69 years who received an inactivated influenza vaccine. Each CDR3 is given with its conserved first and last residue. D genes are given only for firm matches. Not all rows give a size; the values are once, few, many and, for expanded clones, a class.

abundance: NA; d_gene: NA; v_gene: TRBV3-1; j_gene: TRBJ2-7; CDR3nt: TGTGCCAGCAGCCAAGGAGGAGGGGCAGGGAACGAGCAGTACTTC; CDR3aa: CASSQGGGAGNEQYF
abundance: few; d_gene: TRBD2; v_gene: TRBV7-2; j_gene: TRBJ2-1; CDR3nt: TGTGCCAGCAGCTTCCAGGGACTAGCGGGAGCCAATGAGCAGTTCTTC; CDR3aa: CASSFQGLAGANEQFF
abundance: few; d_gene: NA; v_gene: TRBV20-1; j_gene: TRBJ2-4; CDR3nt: TGCAGTGCTAGAGTACCGGGTGTAGGGGTAAACATTCAGTACTTC; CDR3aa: CSARVPGVGVNIQYF
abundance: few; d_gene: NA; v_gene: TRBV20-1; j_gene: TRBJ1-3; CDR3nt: TGCAGTGCTAGAGATCCTCGCGGTGGAAACACCATATATTTT; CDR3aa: CSARDPRGGNTIYF
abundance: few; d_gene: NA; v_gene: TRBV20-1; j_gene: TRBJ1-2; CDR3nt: TGCAGTGCCCTAAAGGAAGGCTACACCTTC; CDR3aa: CSALKEGYTF
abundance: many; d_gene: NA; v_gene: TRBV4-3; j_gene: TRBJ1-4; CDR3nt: TGCGCCAGCAGCCAAGATTGGGCGGGGGCCGCTGAAAAACTGTTTTTT; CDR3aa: CASSQDWAGAAEKLFF
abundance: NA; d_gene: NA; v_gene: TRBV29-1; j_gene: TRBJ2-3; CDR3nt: TGCAGCGTTGCCCCAGGCACAGATACGCAGTATTTT; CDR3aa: CSVAPGTDTQYF
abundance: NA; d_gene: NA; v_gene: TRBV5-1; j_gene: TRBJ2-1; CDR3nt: TGCGCCAGCAGCTTAGGGTTTTTTGAGCAGTTCTTC; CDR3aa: CASSLGFFEQFF
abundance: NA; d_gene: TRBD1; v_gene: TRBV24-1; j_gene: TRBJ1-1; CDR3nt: TGTGCCACAGGGACAGAAGGTGAAGCTTTCTTT; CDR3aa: CATGTEGEAFF
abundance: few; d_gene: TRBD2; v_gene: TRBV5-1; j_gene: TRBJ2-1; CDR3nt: TGCGCCAGCAGCTTGATCGCGGGAGGAGGGAATGAGCAGTTCTTC; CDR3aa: CASSLIAGGGNEQFF
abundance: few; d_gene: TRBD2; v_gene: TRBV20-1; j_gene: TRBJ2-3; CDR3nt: TGCAGTGCCCCCCCCTATGGGGGGGGGGAGACAGATACGCAGTATTTT; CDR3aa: CSAPPYGGGETDTQYF
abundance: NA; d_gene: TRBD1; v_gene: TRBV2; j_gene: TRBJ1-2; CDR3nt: TGTGCCAGCAGTGTCCAGGGGGCCGACTATGGCTACACCTTC; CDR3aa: CASSVQGADYGYTF
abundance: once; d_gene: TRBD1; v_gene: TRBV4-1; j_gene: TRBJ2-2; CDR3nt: TGCGCCAGCAGCCTTAGGACAGGGAAGGTCGGGGAGCTGTTTTTT; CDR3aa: CASSLRTGKVGELFF
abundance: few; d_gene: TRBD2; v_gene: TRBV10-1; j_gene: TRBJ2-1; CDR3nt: TGCGCCAGCAGTGAGGCTAGCGGGGGGTACAATGAGCAGTTCTTC; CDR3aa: CASSEASGGYNEQFF
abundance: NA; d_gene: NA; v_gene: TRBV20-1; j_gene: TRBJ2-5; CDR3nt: TGCAGTGCTGAGCCCGCCACGGCCTCGCAAGAGACCCAGTACTTC; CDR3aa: CSAEPATASQETQYF
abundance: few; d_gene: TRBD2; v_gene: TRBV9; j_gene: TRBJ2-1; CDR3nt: TGTGCCAGCAGTCCGACTAGCGTAAACTACAATGAGCAGTTCTTC; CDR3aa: CASSPTSVNYNEQFF
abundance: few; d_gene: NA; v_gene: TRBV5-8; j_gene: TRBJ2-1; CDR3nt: TGTGCCAGCAGCTTGGTCGGCAATAATGGTGAGCAGTTCTTC; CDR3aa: CASSLVGNNGEQFF
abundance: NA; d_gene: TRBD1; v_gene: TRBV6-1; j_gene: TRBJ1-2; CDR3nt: TGTGCCAGCACCGCCCCGGCAGGGGGTGGCTACACCTTC; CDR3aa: CASTAPAGGGYTF
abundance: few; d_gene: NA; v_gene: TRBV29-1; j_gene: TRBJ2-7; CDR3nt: TGCAGCGTTGGGGGGGCTGAAACCTACGAGCAGTACTTC; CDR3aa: CSVGGAETYEQYF
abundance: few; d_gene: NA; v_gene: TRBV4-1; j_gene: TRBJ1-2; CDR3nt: TGCGCCAGCAGCCAAGCAATCGGAGGGTATGGCTACACCTTC; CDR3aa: CASSQAIGGYGYTF
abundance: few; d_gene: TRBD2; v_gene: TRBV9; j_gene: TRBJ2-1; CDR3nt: TGTGCCAGCAGCGTAACCAGCGGGAGAGATGATGAGCAGTTCTTC; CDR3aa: CASSVTSGRDDEQFF
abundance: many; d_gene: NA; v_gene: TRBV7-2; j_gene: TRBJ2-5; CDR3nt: TGTGCCAGCAGCTTAGAGTTAGGGGAGACCCAGTACTTC; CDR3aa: CASSLELGETQYF
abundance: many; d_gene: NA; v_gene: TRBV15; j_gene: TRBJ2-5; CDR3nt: TGTGCCACCAGCAGAGATCGGGGTCAGGGGAGGGAGACCCAGTACTTC; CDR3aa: CATSRDRGQGRETQYF